The entry that follows covers one TCR beta chain sequence. The CDR3 length is 16 residues. The germline gives CDR1 SGHVS, CDR2 FQNEAQ. With V trimmed by 4 bases and J by 1 base, 6 bases remained unmatched. The entry originates in a study of blood T cell repertoires in COVID-19. For the study at large: The samples span acute and convalescent COVID-19 from the United States, Italy and Spain.

Source study methods: From reference gene primer amplification, estimates of nucleated cell counts were derived. Only in-frame clones appear in the TCRdb table, and some are missing; sequencing was by immunoSEQ multiplex PCR. V and J calls and clone size are as listed in that table; D and trimming were resolved from the DNA. The table records 100,000 or so clones, 85% to 90% of them present only once. The chain couples TRBV7-8 to TRBJ2-3; 9 nucleotides line up with TRBD2. The sequencing input was peripheral blood. This clonotype was sampled from a woman aged 60-75 years in a cohort sampled during active or convalescent COVID-19. The CDR3 sequence is CASSSLSSGGTDTQYF. As DNA, the CDR3 is TGTGCCAGCAGCTCTCTATCTAGCGGGGGCACAGATACGCAGTATTTT. Full variable domain (outside the CDR3, taken from reference TRBV7-8 and TRBJ2-3): GAGVSQSPRYKVAKRGQDVALRCDPISGHVSLFWYQQALGQGPEFLTYFQNEAQLDKSGLPSDRFFAERPEGSVSTLKIQRTQQEDSAVYLCASSSLSSGGTDTQYFGPGTRLTVL.